The table lists the clone carrying this TCR beta chain with many counts. This entry is derived from a study of read filtering for tumor transcriptome and immune sequencing. From roughly 390 ng of RNA, a library with molecular barcoded alpha/delta and beta/gamma adaptors was made. TCRdb recomputed calls from the reads with MiXCR, one row per CDR3 protein. This table has around 140,000 distinct CDR3 sequences, less than 15% appearing once. CDR3 length equals 15 residues. With 4 bases removed from V and 4 bases from J, the gap between germline ends came to 14 bases. The chain couples TRBV12-3 or TRBV12-4 to TRBJ2-1; no reliable D call. Input material: a population of CD138-negative cells sorted from bone marrow. The receptor comes from a donor aged 40 or over with multiple myeloma. The CDR3 is CASSSAMAFYNEQFF. For the CDR3, the DNA is TGTGCCAGCAGTTCGGCGATGGCCTTTTACAATGAGCAGTTCTTC.